These 22 T cell receptor beta chains were sequenced from one sample in a study of T cells in localized non-small cell lung cancer. Using immunoSEQ multiplex PCR, the repertoire was profiled, and TCRdb retains in-frame clones only, with some absent. This table holds roughly 58,000 clones, about four fifths found once. Sequencing was performed on PBMCs, taken before any cancer treatment. The receptors derive from a man aged 35 to 69 with stage II lung adenocarcinoma.

This chain joins TRBV19 and TRBJ2-7; D is uncertain. The CDR3 length is 13 residues. The germline V gene encodes CDR1 LNHDA and CDR2 SQIVND (reference sequence). Trimming removed 6 bases at V and 4 bases at J, with 13 bases between. The CDR3 nucleotides are TGTGCCAGTAGGGATCAGCAGCAATACGAGCAGTACTTC. Amino acids: CASRDQQQYEQYF.

This clone was seen a few times. J is TRBJ1-1 and V is TRBV12-5, with D possibly matching TRBD1 (5 bases). CDR1 LGHNT and CDR2 FRNRAP come from the germline V gene. V was pared by 7 bases and J by 2 bases, with 23 bases between. The CDR3 sequence is 17 residues long. CDR3 DNA: TGTGCTAGTGCGGGCAGTGGGGGGGAGAGGATCAACACTGAAGCTTTCTTT. Translated: CASAGSGGERINTEAFF.

This chain links TRBV7-9 with TRBJ1-3, with 9 bases aligning to TRBD1. Germline CDR1 is SEHNR and CDR2 is FQNEAQ (reference sequence). This CDR3 spans 15 amino acids. V lost 4 bases, J lost 1 base, and 2 bases stayed unmatched. CDR3 residues: CASSWDRASGNTIYF. The DNA for the CDR3 is TGTGCCAGCAGCTGGGACAGGGCGTCTGGAAACACCATATATTTT.

This chain connects TRBV14 to TRBJ1-1; the D gene is possibly TRBD1 (5 bases). The CDR3 length is 17 residues. The germline V and J ends were trimmed by 3 bases and 2 bases, with 19 bases remaining between them. Germline V gene sequence: CDR1 SGHDN, CDR2 FVKESK. The CDR3 DNA follows: TGTGCCAGCAGCCAGATTAAGACCGGGACCGCTAACACTGAAGCTTTCTTT. This sequence encodes CASSQIKTGTANTEAFF.

The V call is TRBV6-6, the J call TRBJ2-7; D ambiguous. V shed 2 bases and J shed 3 bases, with 8 bases lying between them. CDR3 length equals 13 residues. Germline CDR1 and CDR2: MNHNY and SVGAGI (reference sequence). The CDR3 DNA sequence: TGTGCCAGCAGTTACGGAACAGACTACGAGCAGTACTTC. Translated, it gives CASSYGTDYEQYF.

The chain combines TRBV2 with TRBJ2-3, with a possible D match to TRBD1 (5 bases). Germline CDR1 and CDR2: SNHLY and FYNNEI. V was trimmed by 6 bases and J by 2 bases, leaving 18 bases between them. The length of the CDR3 is 16 residues. The CDR3 protein is CASSRTVGRYTDTQYF. The CDR3 DNA reads TGTGCCAGCAGCCGGACGGTGGGGCGATACACAGATACGCAGTATTTT. The full variable domain, with the rest looked up from reference TRBV2 and TRBJ2-3, is EPEVTQTPSHQVTQMGQEVILRCVPISNHLYFYWYRQILGQKVEFLVSFYNNEISEKSEIFDDQFSVERPDGSNFTLKIRSTKLEDSAMYFCASSRTVGRYTDTQYFGPGTRLTVL.

This clone was counted a few times. The V and J genes are TRBV5-1 and TRBJ2-3, with unresolved D. The CDR3 sequence is 14 residues long. The germline gives CDR1 SGHRS, CDR2 YFSETQ. Deletions cut 0 bases from V and 0 bases from J, with 5 bases between. The CDR3 nucleotides read TGCGCCAGCAGCTTGGGGGTGAGCACAGATACGCAGTATTTT. Protein: CASSLGVSTDTQYF.

The count of this clone is one. The chain carries TRBV5-1 and TRBJ2-2, with TRBD1 identical over 12 bases. Germline CDR1 SGHRS, CDR2 YFSETQ. This CDR3 is 20 amino acids long. J lost 0 bases, V lost 0 bases, and 9 bases had no gene match. As DNA, the CDR3 is TGCGCCAGCAGCTTGGAGTACCGGGACAGGGGGCGAACGAACACCGGGGAGCTGTTTTTT. Translating it yields CASSLEYRDRGRTNTGELFF.

The chain uses TRBV6-5 and TRBJ2-3, with 8 bases aligning to TRBD1. Germline V CDR1 and CDR2: MNHEY, SVGAGI. V trimming: 6 bases; J trimming: 1 base; junction bases outside the gene matches: 0. The CDR3 runs to 13 residues. CDR3 region: CASRTGGTDTQYF. The CDR3 DNA follows: TGTGCCAGCAGGACAGGGGGCACAGATACGCAGTATTTT.

The genes are TRBV5-4 and TRBJ2-7; TRBD2 matches at 10 bases. This CDR3 comprises 15 residues. Per germline, CDR1 SGHNT and CDR2 YYREEE (reference sequence). V shed 4 bases, J shed 5 bases, and the junction held 9 bases outside the gene matches. The CDR3: CASSLPGLARDEQYF. CDR3 DNA sequence: TGTGCCAGCAGCCTCCCGGGACTAGCGCGCGACGAGCAGTACTTC.

The CDR3 coding sequence is TGCAGCGTCAATAGCGGGAGGCCCACAGATACGCAGTATTTT. Translation gives CSVNSGRPTDTQYF. The chain recombines TRBV29-1 with TRBJ2-3; TRBD2 agrees at 10 bases. Germline lookup yields CDR1 SQVTM and CDR2 ANQGSEA. Trimming at V came to 6 bases and at J to 2 bases, leaving 5 bases not matched to a gene. The CDR3 contains 14 residues.

In this sample, this clone is medium-sized. V is TRBV5-5 and J is TRBJ2-7; the match to TRBD1 covers 7 bases. The CDR3 length is 14 residues. The germline gives CDR1 SGHKS, CDR2 YYEKEE (reference sequence). J was trimmed by 7 bases and V by 3 bases; bases with no gene match: 10. The CDR3 DNA reads TGTGCCAGCAGCTGGATCGAGGGGGCGCGAGAGCAGTACTTC. Protein: CASSWIEGAREQYF.

The chain employs TRBV6-1 and TRBJ1-2, with a weak D call TRBD1 (6 bases). Trimming pared 6 bases from V and 3 bases from J, leaving 11 bases between. From germline, CDR1 is MNHNS and CDR2 SASEGT. The CDR3 totals 13 residues. The CDR3 region has the DNA TGTGCCAGCAGCCCCCCAGGGGACTATGGCTACACCTTC. It encodes CASSPPGDYGYTF.

This chain links TRBV30 with TRBJ1-1, with 7 bases that match TRBD1. The CDR3 runs to 13 residues. The germline V gene has CDR1 GTSNPN and CDR2 SVGIG (reference sequence). V shed 5 bases, J shed 5 bases, and the junction held 8 bases outside the gene matches. This chain's CDR3 is CAWAGRGRTEAFF. CDR3 nucleotides: TGTGCCTGGGCAGGGAGGGGGCGAACTGAAGCTTTCTTT.

V usage is TRBV5-1 and J usage is TRBJ2-3; TRBD2 is a possible D gene (6 bases). V was shortened by 5 bases and J by 4 bases, with 20 bases between the two germline ends. CDR3 length: 16 amino acids. Germline CDR1 is SGHRS and CDR2 is YFSETQ. CDR3 loop: CASRPPGTPGADTQYF. The CDR3 DNA is TGCGCCAGCAGGCCTCCCGGGACTCCTGGGGCAGATACGCAGTATTTT.

J is TRBJ2-7 and V is TRBV9; TRBD2 is a possible D gene (5 bases). Germline-derived CDR1 and CDR2 are SGDLS and YYNGEE. The CDR3 is 16 residues long. V gave up 0 bases and J gave up 3 bases, with 16 bases separating them. CDR3 coding DNA: TGTGCCAGCAGCGTAGGCGGAGGTCGAGAGTTCTACGAGCAGTACTTC. Translation gives CASSVGGGREFYEQYF.

The V call is TRBV19, the J call TRBJ1-1; D unclear. Germline V gene data show CDR1 as LNHDA and CDR2 as SQIVND (reference sequence). Trimming shortened V by 3 bases and J by 1 base, and 12 bases separated the two germline ends. The CDR3 sequence is 15 residues long. The CDR3 sequence is CASSINGRANTEAFF. The DNA of the CDR3 is TGTGCCAGTAGTATTAACGGCAGAGCGAACACTGAAGCTTTCTTT.

The V and J genes are TRBV9 and TRBJ1-1; a weak D match, TRBD1 (5 bases). The V and J ends lost 3 bases and 1 base respectively, with 10 bases between them. CDR1 and CDR2 from the germline V gene are SGDLS and YYNGEE. This CDR3 is 14 amino acids long. In nucleotides, the CDR3 is TGTGCCAGCAGCGCTATAACAGGGAACACTGAAGCTTTCTTT. The encoded protein is CASSAITGNTEAFF.

This clone is labeled medium-sized. The V call is TRBV19, the J call TRBJ2-1; TRBD2 aligns across 7 bases. This CDR3 has 10 amino acids. V gave up 8 bases and J gave up 8 bases; unmatched junction bases: 0. Per the germline V gene, CDR1 is LNHDA and CDR2 is SQIVND (reference sequence). CDR3 in amino acids: CASGGDEQFF. DNA of the CDR3: TGTGCCAGTGGGGGGGATGAGCAGTTCTTC.

V gene TRBV5-1 combines with J gene TRBJ2-7; 9 bases agree with TRBD1. From germline, CDR1 is SGHRS and CDR2 YFSETQ. This CDR3 has 15 amino acids. The J segment lost 2 bases and the V segment lost 4 bases, leaving 7 bases of the junction unmatched. DNA for the CDR3: TGCGCCAGCAGCACCGGGACAGGGAGCGCCTACGAGCAGTACTTC. Translation: CASSTGTGSAYEQYF.

The genes are TRBV5-1 and TRBJ1-4, with a possible D match to TRBD1 (5 bases). V was trimmed by 0 bases and J by 2 bases, leaving 8 bases between them. The CDR3 extends over 15 amino acids. The germline gives CDR1 SGHRS, CDR2 YFSETQ. This chain's CDR3 is CASSLEGATNEKLFF. The CDR3 DNA is TGCGCCAGCAGCTTGGAAGGGGCGACTAATGAAAAACTGTTTTTT.

This sequence joins TRBV7-9 and TRBJ2-3; D remains unclear. CDR1 and CDR2 from the germline V gene are SEHNR and FQNEAQ (reference sequence). Trimming stripped 5 bases from V and 3 bases from J, with 15 bases between. This CDR3 has 15 amino acids. CDR3 in amino acids: CASSPPMGRTDTQYF. DNA for the CDR3: TGTGCCAGCAGCCCGCCGATGGGTCGGACAGATACGCAGTATTTT.